This T cell receptor beta chain emerged from a study of T-cell memory formation after mild COVID-19. TCRdb called the 5' RACE reads again in MiXCR, with one record for every CDR3 protein. In the table there are 90,000 to 120,000 distinct CDR3 sequences, roughly 10% of which are singletons. This CDR3 has 16 residues. From germline, CDR1 is MNHNS and CDR2 SASEGT. V shed 1 base and J 7 bases; nucleotides not matched to a gene: 9. In this sample, this clonotype turned up a few times. Its antigen is unidentified. General observations from the study: Researchers found some responding clones in pre-infection memory, a sign that cross-reactive memory joined.

The sample was PBMCs or a T cell subset sorted from them (not recorded which). The TCR was taken from a man between 18 and 29 years old who had mild COVID-19 (a few samples of this study predate the infection). Cell type and time point are not known. The chain recombines TRBV6-1 with TRBJ2-3; 9 bases are shared with TRBD1. The CDR3 DNA sequence: TGTGCCAGCAGTGAAGTTGACAGGGGGTATTTCCATACGCAGTATTTT. Protein: CASSEVDRGYFHTQYF.